A selection of T cell receptor beta chains follows, all from one sample in a study of blood T cell repertoires in COVID-19. The method was immunoSEQ multiplex PCR; TCRdb's version includes in-frame clones alone and lacks a portion of them. This table holds around 98,000 clones, under 85% found once. Material: peripheral blood. The receptors were sampled from an older man with acute or convalescent COVID-19. CDR3s include the opening cysteine and the closing phenylalanine or tryptophan. A D gene is named only where the DNA matches it firmly. Size tells how often a clone was seen (once, few, many) or the class of an expanded clone, and some rows leave it out.

abundance,d_gene,j_gene,v_gene,CDR3nt,CDR3aa
NA,TRBD2,TRBJ2-5,TRBV6-1,TGTGCCAGCAGTGAAAGTGGGACTAGCGGCCCTTGGGGGACCCAGTACTTC,CASSESGTSGPWGTQYF
NA,NA,TRBJ1-2,TRBV29-1,TGCAGCGTTGGAGCAGGGAGGGGCTATGGCTACACCTTC,CSVGAGRGYGYTF
NA,NA,TRBJ2-5,TRBV21-1,TGTGCCAGCAGCGACAGGGCCGGGGGAGAGACCCAGTACTTC,CASSDRAGGETQYF
NA,TRBD1,TRBJ2-3,TRBV5-6,TGTGCCAGCAGCTTGCGAGCAGGGGGAGGCACAGATACGCAGTATTTT,CASSLRAGGGTDTQYF
NA,TRBD2,TRBJ2-1,TRBV19,TGTGCCAGTAGTATATTCCTAGCGGGAGTGGTGGGTTACAATGAGCAGTTCTTC,CASSIFLAGVVGYNEQFF
NA,NA,TRBJ2-7,TRBV9,TGTGCCAGCAGCGTAGGCCCAGGGTACTACGAGCAGTACTTC,CASSVGPGYYEQYF
few,NA,TRBJ2-2,TRBV29-1,TGCAGCGTTGTAGAGGCTTATGGCGGGGAGCTGTTTTTT,CSVVEAYGGELFF
NA,TRBD2,TRBJ2-7,TRBV9,TGTGCCAGCAGCGTAGGACTAGCGGGAGGGGTTCCGCAGTACTTC,CASSVGLAGGVPQYF
NA,TRBD2,TRBJ2-1,TRBV7-2,TGTGCCGCCACTTGGACTAGCGGGTACAATGAGCAGTTCTTC,CAATWTSGYNEQFF
NA,NA,TRBJ1-5,TRBV28,TGTGCCAGCAGTTTCTCCGGGCGGGACCCGAATCAGCCCCAGCATTTT,CASSFSGRDPNQPQHF
NA,NA,TRBJ1-5,TRBV5-4,TGTGCCAGCAGCTTGGGAGGGAACAATCAGCCCCAGCATTTT,CASSLGGNNQPQHF
NA,NA,TRBJ1-2,TRBV6-5,TGTGCCAGCAATCAGAACTATGGCTACACCTTC,CASNQNYGYTF
NA,TRBD1,TRBJ1-2,TRBV5-1,TGCGCCAGCACAATTGGGACAGTAGGAGCTAACTATGGCTACACCTTC,CASTIGTVGANYGYTF
NA,NA,TRBJ2-3,TRBV2,TGTGCCAGCAGTGAGGGACATTACACAGATACGCAGTATTTT,CASSEGHYTDTQYF
NA,NA,TRBJ1-3,TRBV9,TGTGCCAGCAGCTCCTCCGGAGTCTCTGGAAACACCATATATTTT,CASSSSGVSGNTIYF
NA,TRBD2,TRBJ2-1,TRBV30,TGTGCCTGGACCGGGACTAGCGGATTGGCCCTCTCCTACAATGAGCAGTTCTTC,CAWTGTSGLALSYNEQFF
NA,TRBD2,TRBJ2-2,TRBV3-1/TRBV3-2,TGTGCCAGCAGCCAAGGAATTGAGCGGGAGGGCACCGGGGAGCTGTTTTTT,CASSQGIEREGTGELFF
NA,NA,TRBJ2-5,TRBV10-3,TGTGCCATCAGTGTCCAGGGAGGGGGAGAGACCCAGTACTTC,CAISVQGGGETQYF
NA,TRBD2,TRBJ2-1,TRBV7-2,TGTGCCAGCAGCTTAGCTAGGCGGGAGGGCCACTTCTTC,CASSLARREGHFF
NA,NA,TRBJ2-7,TRBV28,TGTGCCAGCAGTTTCAGCAGGGGGGCCTACGAGCAGTACTTC,CASSFSRGAYEQYF
NA,NA,TRBJ1-6,TRBV28,TGTGCCAGCAGTTTAATACAGGGAACCTCACCCCTCCACTTT,CASSLIQGTSPLHF